What follows are 23 T cell receptor beta chains derived from one specimen sequenced in a study of blood T cells in healthy people across ages. For the second PCR, which ran for 7 to 11 cycles, a sample-barcoded 5' primer and a J-beta primer mix were used. One entry per CDR3 protein results from TCRdb running MiXCR on the 5' RACE reads. Among 780,000 or so distinct CDR3 sequences, approximately 25% were seen once, and the ten largest hold 3% to 4%. A further study also used this sample, focusing on T cells of mothers and their children.

Sequenced: blood. The receptor source for this set is a boy younger than 18 in good health.

This clonotype turned up a few times. This chain links TRBV18 with TRBJ1-2; no clear D gene. This CDR3 region has 14 residues. Germline CDR1 and CDR2: KGHSH and LQKENI. The V end lost 0 bases, the J end lost 8 bases, and 13 bases lay between the germline ends. CDR3 sequence reads: CASSPPTRQEGYTF. DNA of the CDR3: TGTGCCAGCTCACCACCTACTAGACAAGAAGGCTACACCTTC.

This clonotype showed up just a few times. The chain recombines TRBV20-1 with TRBJ2-4; TRBD1 agrees at 7 bases. V gave up 2 bases and J gave up 8 bases; unmatched junction bases: 6. The CDR3 is 13 residues long. CDR1 and CDR2 from the germline V gene are DFQATT and SNEGSKA (reference sequence). CDR3 loop: CSARLGQAHIQYF. CDR3 bases: TGCAGTGCTAGATTAGGACAGGCCCACATTCAGTACTTC.

The CDR3 region is CASSGGEAASGAYTQYF. The CDR3 DNA reads TGTGCCAGCAGTGGGGGAGAGGCCGCTAGCGGGGCTTATACGCAGTATTTT. The genes are TRBV25-1 and TRBJ2-3, with 9 bases fitting TRBD2. V shed 4 bases, J shed 7 bases, and the junction held 15 bases outside the gene matches. This CDR3 is 17 amino acids long. Germline CDR1 MGHDK, CDR2 SYGVNS.

This clonotype showed up many times. The chain has TRBV24-1 and TRBJ2-1; the D is unclear. This CDR3 contains 13 residues. Germline assignment: CDR1 KGHDR and CDR2 SFDVKD. V lost 4 bases and J 5 bases, leaving 8 bases between the germline ends. The CDR3 sequence: CATSDGVNNEQFF. The CDR3 nucleotides read TGTGCCACCAGTGACGGAGTCAACAATGAGCAGTTCTTC.

The chain has TRBV20-1 and TRBJ2-3; TRBD2 matches at 7 bases. V was pared by 0 bases and J by 1 base, with 13 bases of the junction left unmatched. The CDR3 sequence is 18 residues long. From germline, CDR1 is DFQATT and CDR2 SNEGSKA (reference sequence). The CDR3 bases are TGCAGTGCTAGAGATCCTAAACTAGCGACGTTTGGCACAGATACGCAGTATTTT. Protein product: CSARDPKLATFGTDTQYF.

This clonotype showed up just a few times. V is TRBV19 and J is TRBJ1-4; D unresolved. V lost 6 bases to trimming and J lost 3 bases, with 14 bases between them. CDR3 length equals 15 residues. Germline V CDR1 and CDR2: LNHDA, SQIVND (reference sequence). The CDR3 here is CASSLPDAPNEKLFF. The DNA for the CDR3 is TGTGCCAGTAGCCTTCCCGACGCACCTAATGAAAAACTGTTTTTT.

This chain connects TRBV14 to TRBJ1-1, with D possibly TRBD1 on 6 matching bases. The CDR3 totals 15 residues. CDR1 SGHDN and CDR2 FVKESK come from the germline V gene. The ends were cut back, 5 bases at V and 4 bases at J, with 17 bases in the middle. In nucleotides, the CDR3 is TGTGCCAGCAGCTCACTTTCCTGGGGGCCCACTGAAGCTTTCTTT. This sequence encodes CASSSLSWGPTEAFF.

This clonotype was seen only once. The V call is TRBV7-8, the J call TRBJ2-1; D gene uncertain. Germline loops: CDR1 SGHVS, CDR2 FQNEAQ. Trimming took 1 base from V and 4 from J, leaving 11 bases between them. The CDR3 is made up of 15 amino acids. CDR3 coding DNA: TGTGCCAGCAGCTTAGGTCACTCAGCTTACAATGAGCAGTTCTTC. It translates to CASSLGHSAYNEQFF. The variable domain in full, completed from reference TRBV7-8 and TRBJ2-1, reads GAGVSQSPRYKVAKRGQDVALRCDPISGHVSLFWYQQALGQGPEFLTYFQNEAQLDKSGLPSDRFFAERPEGSVSTLKIQRTQQEDSAVYLCASSLGHSAYNEQFFGPGTRLTVL.

The rearrangement joins TRBV4-1 to TRBJ2-4; D tentatively fits TRBD1 or TRBD2 (6 bases each). The CDR3 extends over 16 amino acids. Trimming stripped 1 base from V and 3 bases from J, with 13 bases between. Germline-derived CDR1 and CDR2 are MGHRA and YSYEKL. CDR3 in DNA: TGCGCCAGCAGCCAAGTGAGGGGGGTAGTCAAAAACATTCAGTACTTC. Translating it yields CASSQVRGVVKNIQYF.

This clonotype has just a few counts. V is TRBV12-3 or TRBV12-4 and J is TRBJ2-4, with 7 bases that match TRBD1. Trimming took 4 bases from V and 6 from J; bases not matched to a gene: 3. The CDR3 sequence is 13 residues long. The CDR3 region has the DNA TGTGCCAGCAGTTCCGGGACAGCAAACATTCAGTACTTC. Protein sequence: CASSSGTANIQYF.

The rearrangement links TRBV4-3 to TRBJ2-5; D gene unclear. The end of the DNA is better explained by TRBJ2-1, so the J call may be wrong. The CDR3 totals 16 residues. Germline CDR1 reads LGHNA; CDR2 reads YSLEER. CDR3 sequence reads: CASSPTTRATYNEQFF. CDR3 sequence (DNA): TGCGCCAGCAGCCCCACGACAAGGGCCACCTACAATGAGCAGTTCTTC.

The chain couples TRBV13 to TRBJ2-1; D ambiguous. The assigned J gene may be wrong: the sequence end matches TRBJ2-7 better. From germline, CDR1 is PRHDT and CDR2 FYEKMQ (reference sequence). The CDR3 has 13 amino acids. In nucleotides, the CDR3 is TGTGCCAGCAGCTTAGGCCGCAACGATGAGCAGTACTTC. It translates to CASSLGRNDEQYF.

The gene calls are TRBV5-6 and TRBJ2-4, with 11 bases that match TRBD1. Germline loops: CDR1 SGHDT, CDR2 YYEEEE. CDR3 length: 17 amino acids. V dropped 8 bases and J dropped 1; count of bases not matched to a gene: 11. The CDR3: CASSGTGGGVAKNIQYF. In nucleotides, the CDR3 is TGTGCCAGTTCCGGGACAGGGGGTGGTGTGGCCAAAAACATTCAGTACTTC.

This chain uses TRBV7-2 with TRBJ1-2; 9 bases line up with TRBD1. CDR3 length: 15 residues. Losses at the gene ends were 5 bases for V and 5 bases for J; bases not matched to a gene: 9. Germline loops: CDR1 SGHTA, CDR2 FQGNSA. The CDR3, as DNA: TGTGCCAGCAGCGTGCAGGACAGGGGAGGGTATGGCTACACCTTC. It translates to CASSVQDRGGYGYTF.

The chain is built from TRBV10-3 and TRBJ2-7, with 14 bases matching TRBD2. V dropped 0 bases and J dropped 6; count of bases not matched to a gene: 4. Germline-derived CDR1 and CDR2 are ENHRY and SYGVKD. The CDR3 contains 16 residues. Here the CDR3 reads CAISESGLAGVTEQYF. The CDR3 DNA sequence: TGTGCCATCAGTGAGTCGGGACTAGCGGGAGTCACCGAGCAGTACTTC.

This clonotype was detected only a few times. J is TRBJ2-1 and V is TRBV7-3; TRBD2 agrees at 12 bases. V lost 3 bases to trimming and J lost 6 bases; unmatched junction nucleotides: 3. The germline gives CDR1 SGHTA, CDR2 FQGTGA. This CDR3 has 15 residues. The CDR3 loop reads CASSFTSGGTNEQFF. In nucleotides, the CDR3 is TGTGCCAGCAGCTTTACTAGCGGGGGGACCAATGAGCAGTTCTTC.

This clonotype was observed a few times. This chain connects TRBV6-2 or TRBV6-3 to TRBJ2-4; D is possibly TRBD1 (6 bases). Looked up from germline, CDR1 is MNHEY and CDR2 is SVGEGT. V lost 2 bases and J lost 7, with 6 bases in between. The CDR3 runs to 12 residues. The CDR3 sequence: CASSYQGNIQYF. The DNA of the CDR3 is TGTGCCAGCAGTTACCAGGGGAACATTCAGTACTTC.

A few counts support this clonotype. The genes are TRBV10-3 and TRBJ2-5, with 9 nucleotides matching TRBD2. CDR1 and CDR2 from the germline V gene are ENHRY and SYGVKD. The CDR3 is 17 residues long. The trim removed 4 bases at V and 2 bases at J, leaving 11 bases unmatched. The CDR3 reads CAISAGGLAGLQETQYF. CDR3 DNA: TGTGCCATCAGTGCGGGGGGCCTAGCGGGGTTACAAGAGACCCAGTACTTC.

A few counts support this clonotype. The chain carries TRBV14 and TRBJ2-5, with a weak D call TRBD2 (5 bases). The germline V and J ends were trimmed by 1 base and 8 bases, with 11 bases remaining between them. CDR1 is SGHDN and CDR2 is FVKESK in the germline V gene. This CDR3 is 13 amino acids long. The CDR3, as DNA: TGTGCCAGCAGCCAAGGACTACTAATAACCCAGTACTTC. The encoded protein is CASSQGLLITQYF.

This clonotype showed up just a few times. The chain employs TRBV29-1 and TRBJ2-5, with 7 nucleotides matching TRBD1. Trimming cost V 5 bases and J 1 base; bases outside gene matches: 7. This CDR3 has 14 residues. Germline CDR1 is SQVTM and CDR2 is ANQGSEA. The CDR3 DNA sequence: TGCAGCGTTAGTCCGACAGGGCCCCAAGAGACCCAGTACTTC. It is translated as CSVSPTGPQETQYF.

This sequence joins TRBV2 and TRBJ1-1, with D unresolved. The CDR3 totals 14 residues. Trimming took 6 bases from V and 1 from J, leaving 12 bases between them. Germline CDR1 reads SNHLY; CDR2 reads FYNNEI. The CDR3: CASRGGSTNTEAFF. The CDR3 nucleotides read TGTGCCAGCAGAGGTGGATCCACGAACACTGAAGCTTTCTTT. Complete variable domain (other parts from reference TRBV2 and TRBJ1-1): EPEVTQTPSHQVTQMGQEVILRCVPISNHLYFYWYRQILGQKVEFLVSFYNNEISEKSEIFDDQFSVERPDGSNFTLKIRSTKLEDSAMYFCASRGGSTNTEAFFGQGTRLTVV.

This clonotype was detected only a few times. V gene TRBV4-3 combines with J gene TRBJ1-2; D is undetermined. The CDR3 length is 15 residues. Deletions cut 0 bases from V and 0 bases from J, with 8 bases between. CDR1 is LGHNA, CDR2 YSLEER, per germline. CDR3 bases: TGCGCCAGCAGCCAAGATATCGATGCTAACTATGGCTACACCTTC. Its protein is CASSQDIDANYGYTF.

The J gene is TRBJ2-3, the V gene TRBV7-2; D perhaps matches TRBD2 (7 bases). The CDR3 sequence is 14 residues long. Trimming removed 3 bases at V and 4 bases at J, with 11 bases between. CDR1 is SGHTA and CDR2 is FQGNSA in the germline V gene. The CDR3 DNA reads TGTGCCAGCAGCTTCGGCGGGGGCGCAGATACGCAGTATTTT. It specifies CASSFGGGADTQYF.